Below are 30 T cell receptor beta chains sequenced from a single sample in a study of blood T cell repertoires in COVID-19. Measured with immunoSEQ multiplex PCR; TCRdb has only the in-frame clones, and not every one. Here the sample spans some 260,000 clones, roughly 84% being singletons. The sample comprised peripheral blood. These receptor sequences come from a middle-aged woman with active or convalescent COVID-19.

This rearrangement joins TRBV5-1 to TRBJ1-6; D not resolved. Trimming shortened V by 1 base and J by 13 bases, and 6 bases separated the two germline ends. CDR1 and CDR2 from the germline V gene are SGHRS and YFSETQ. CDR3 length equals 11 residues. In nucleotides, the CDR3 is TGCGCCAGCAGCTTGTCGGGTCCCCTCCACTTT. Its translation is CASSLSGPLHF.

The chain joins TRBV9 to TRBJ2-3; 10 bases fit TRBD1. This CDR3 is 16 amino acids long. Per the germline V gene, CDR1 is SGDLS and CDR2 is YYNGEE. V trimming: 4 bases; J trimming: 3 bases; junction bases outside the gene matches: 8. The CDR3 sequence is CASSTGQGGRTDTQYF. CDR3 nucleotide sequence: TGTGCCAGCAGCACAGGACAGGGGGGACGTACAGATACGCAGTATTTT. Full variable domain (remainder filled in from reference TRBV9 and TRBJ2-3): DSGVTQTPKHLITATGQRVTLRCSPRSGDLSVYWYQQSLDQGLQFLIQYYNGEERAKGNILERFSAQQFPDLHSELNLSSLELGDSALYFCASSTGQGGRTDTQYFGPGTRLTVL.

In its sample, this clone is medium-sized (0.01 to 0.1%). The chain carries TRBV3-1 (or the pseudogene TRBV3-2) and TRBJ1-2; D may be TRBD1 (6 bases). This CDR3 has 13 residues. CDR1 and CDR2 (germline): LGHDT, YNNKEL (reference sequence). The V gene lost 7 bases and the J gene lost 8 bases, with 17 bases spanning the gap. CDR3 region: CASTQGSSGGYTF. The CDR3 bases are TGTGCCAGCACCCAGGGGTCCTCGGGGGGCTACACCTTC.

The V and J genes are TRBV6-5 and TRBJ1-3, with 7 positions matching TRBD1. CDR3 length equals 16 residues. The trim removed 2 bases at V and 0 bases at J, leaving 4 bases unmatched. The germline gives CDR1 MNHEY, CDR2 SVGAGI. The DNA of the CDR3 is TGTGCCAGCAGTTACGGACAGGCCATCTCTGGAAACACCATATATTTT. Amino acid sequence: CASSYGQAISGNTIYF.

J is TRBJ1-6 and V is TRBV6-2 or TRBV6-3, with 8 bases fitting TRBD1. The CDR3 runs to 15 residues. Germline-derived CDR1 and CDR2 are MNHEY and SVGEGT. Trimming at V came to 5 bases and at J to 8 bases, leaving 8 bases not matched to a gene. The CDR3 spells CASSGQGMLYSPLHF. The DNA for the CDR3 is TGTGCCAGCAGTGGACAGGGTATGTTGTATTCACCCCTCCACTTT.

This chain links TRBV7-2 with TRBJ2-5; 11 positions match TRBD2. The germline V gene has CDR1 SGHTA and CDR2 FQGNSA. J was trimmed by 4 bases and V by 1 base; bases with no gene match: 11. The CDR3 has 18 amino acids. The CDR3 nucleotides are TGTGCCAGCAGCTTAGGGCTAGCGGGGGGATCTGTCATAGAGACCCAGTACTTC. Translating gives CASSLGLAGGSVIETQYF.

The chain recombines TRBV5-4 with TRBJ2-3; D perhaps matches TRBD2 (6 bases). V was pared by 2 bases and J by 3 bases, with 19 bases between. From germline, CDR1 is SGHNT and CDR2 YYREEE (reference sequence). This CDR3 has 17 residues. Written as DNA, the CDR3 is TGTGCCAGCAGCTTAGGAAATAAGGGACTGTTAACAGATACGCAGTATTTT. Its translation is CASSLGNKGLLTDTQYF.

With respect to this clone: Within the sample, other DNA sequences also encode this same CDR3. The chain joins TRBV11-2 to TRBJ1-2, with a possible D match to TRBD1 (5 bases). The CDR3 is 12 amino acids. V lost 5 bases and J lost 7, with 11 bases in between. In germline, CDR1 is SGHAT, CDR2 FQNNGV. CDR3 sequence (DNA): TGTGCCAGCAGCCAATCGGGGGGTGGCTACACCTTC. Translated: CASSQSGGGYTF.

The gene calls are TRBV7-2 and TRBJ1-4; D might be TRBD1 (6 bases). The CDR3 is 15 residues long. Germline CDR1 is SGHTA and CDR2 is FQGNSA. V lost 2 bases and J lost 4, with 11 bases in between. The CDR3: CASSLWGQNNEKLFF. The CDR3, as DNA: TGTGCCAGCAGCTTATGGGGACAAAATAATGAAAAACTGTTTTTT. The full variable domain, completed using reference TRBV7-2 and TRBJ1-4, is GAGVSQSPSNKVTEKGKDVELRCDPISGHTALYWYRQSLGQGLEFLIYFQGNSAPDKSGLPSDRFSAERTGGSVSTLTIQRTQQEDSAVYLCASSLWGQNNEKLFFGSGTQLSVL.

This sequence joins TRBV28 and TRBJ2-6; the match to TRBD1 covers 9 bases. Germline V CDR1 and CDR2: MDHEN, SYDVKM. This CDR3 comprises 14 residues. J lost 3 bases, V lost 8 bases, and 2 bases had no gene match. The DNA for the CDR3 is TGTGCCAGCGGGACAGGGTATGGGGCCAACGTCCTGACTTTC. The encoded protein is CASGTGYGANVLTF.

A single count supports this clone. The V call is TRBV6-1, the J call TRBJ1-1; D is undetermined. The germline V and J ends were trimmed by 2 bases and 5 bases, with 15 bases remaining between them. Germline-derived CDR1 and CDR2 are MNHNS and SASEGT. This CDR3 region has 15 residues. The CDR3 reads CASSEFGVSGTEAFF. As DNA, the CDR3 is TGTGCCAGCAGTGAATTTGGGGTCTCGGGGACTGAAGCTTTCTTT.

This CDR3 is CASSPQGGETQYF. Written as DNA, the CDR3 is TGTGCCAGCAGCCCCCAGGGTGGAGAGACCCAGTACTTC. The chain combines TRBV7-3 with TRBJ2-5; D possibly corresponds to TRBD1 (5 bases). V was shortened by 5 bases and J by 4 bases, with 11 bases between the two germline ends. The CDR3 spans 13 residues. Per germline, CDR1 SGHTA and CDR2 FQGTGA.

The chain uses TRBV19 and TRBJ1-1, with D unresolved. V shed 4 bases and J shed 3 bases, with 9 bases lying between them. The CDR3 sequence is 13 residues long. In germline, CDR1 is LNHDA, CDR2 SQIVND (reference sequence). The CDR3 loop reads CASSKHGYTEAFF. The CDR3 nucleotides read TGTGCCAGTAGTAAACACGGGTACACTGAAGCTTTCTTT.

V gene TRBV9 combines with J gene TRBJ1-4; TRBD1 is a possible D gene (6 bases). V lost 3 bases and J lost 4, with 13 bases in between. The germline gives CDR1 SGDLS, CDR2 YYNGEE. The CDR3 has 15 amino acids. The CDR3 here is CASSANRASNEKLFF. The DNA of the CDR3 is TGTGCCAGCAGCGCGAACAGGGCCAGTAATGAAAAACTGTTTTTT.

This clone has a count of ten or more. The V gene is TRBV7-9, the J gene TRBJ1-1; D gene unclear. This CDR3 comprises 13 residues. The ends were cut back, 1 base at V and 0 bases at J, with 3 bases in the middle. Germline CDR1 SEHNR, CDR2 FQNEAQ (reference sequence). The CDR3 region has the DNA TGTGCCAGCAGCTTAGACATGAACACTGAAGCTTTCTTT. It yields the protein CASSLDMNTEAFF.

The chain joins TRBV27 to TRBJ2-5, with 9 bases identical to TRBD1. The V gene's germline CDR1 is MNHEY and CDR2 SMNVEV (reference sequence). The CDR3 length is 15 residues. J lost 2 bases, V lost 8 bases, and 9 bases had no gene match. The CDR3: CASDTGQGLQETQYF. CDR3 DNA: TGTGCCAGCGACACGGGACAGGGACTTCAAGAGACCCAGTACTTC.

The CDR3 loop is CASSYSSRPPQHF. CDR3 coding DNA: TGTGCCAGCAGTTACTCGAGCAGGCCGCCCCAGCATTTT. The chain joins TRBV6-5 to TRBJ1-5; D is ambiguous. Germline-derived CDR1 and CDR2 are MNHEY and SVGAGI. Trimming took 0 bases from V and 9 from J, leaving 9 bases between them. There are 13 residues in the CDR3.

The chain combines TRBV2 with TRBJ1-5; D ambiguous. V shed 4 bases and J shed 4 bases, with 5 bases lying between them. Germline CDR1 SNHLY, CDR2 FYNNEI. CDR3 length equals 12 residues. The CDR3 nucleotides read TGTGCCAGCAGTGTCGGGAATCAGCCCCAGCATTTT. Amino acid sequence: CASSVGNQPQHF.

The chain carries TRBV7-3 and TRBJ2-1, with D tentatively TRBD2 (6 bases). The CDR3 covers 14 residues. V was shortened by 0 bases and J by 11 bases, with 14 bases between the two germline ends. CDR1 and CDR2 (germline): SGHTA, FQGTGA. The CDR3 protein is CASSLTGVGGKQFF. As DNA, the CDR3 is TGTGCCAGCAGCTTAACGGGTGTAGGCGGGAAGCAGTTCTTC.

The chain is built from TRBV9 and TRBJ1-2, with D hard to call. From germline, CDR1 is SGDLS and CDR2 YYNGEE. V was clipped by 5 bases and J by 6 bases, with 17 bases between them. The length of the CDR3 is 14 residues. CDR3 sequence: CASSDYDMANGYTF. CDR3 coding DNA: TGTGCCAGCAGTGATTATGACATGGCAAATGGCTACACCTTC.

This clone was seen once. The CDR3 loop is CASSPAGGISYEQYF. The CDR3 DNA is TGTGCCAGCAGCCCAGCGGGGGGGATTTCCTACGAGCAGTACTTC. The chain has TRBV3-1 (or the pseudogene TRBV3-2) and TRBJ2-7, with TRBD2 matching 10 bases. V gave up 4 bases and J gave up 1 base; unmatched junction bases: 4. This CDR3 has 15 amino acids. Looked up from germline, CDR1 is LGHDT and CDR2 is YNNKEL (reference sequence).

The chain couples TRBV7-3 to TRBJ2-1, with a tentative D call TRBD2 (6 bases). In germline, CDR1 is SGHTA, CDR2 FQGTGA. The CDR3 contains 15 residues. Trimming cost V 2 bases and J 3 bases, with 11 bases left between them. The CDR3 protein is CASSLGGTYYNEQFF. CDR3 DNA sequence: TGTGCCAGCAGCTTAGGGGGGACCTACTACAATGAGCAGTTCTTC.

This rearrangement joins TRBV24-1 to TRBJ2-3; a possible D gene is TRBD1 (5 bases). The CDR3 has 15 residues. V was pared by 5 bases and J by 0 bases, with 11 bases between. Looked up from germline, CDR1 is KGHDR and CDR2 is SFDVKD. The chain's CDR3 is CATSGIQASTDTQYF. The DNA for the CDR3 is TGTGCCACCAGTGGAATACAGGCTAGCACAGATACGCAGTATTTT.

Concerning this clone: This sample includes further DNA sequences coding for the same CDR3. This chain connects TRBV5-1 to TRBJ2-5, with D possibly TRBD2 on 7 matching bases. Germline CDR1 is SGHRS and CDR2 is YFSETQ. This CDR3 contains 14 residues. The germline V and J ends were trimmed by 5 bases and 1 base, with 12 bases remaining between them. This CDR3 is CASSLRGGQETQYF. CDR3 DNA sequence: TGCGCCAGCAGTTTGAGGGGGGGCCAAGAGACCCAGTACTTC.

The chain combines TRBV30 with TRBJ1-2; D remains unclear. V dropped 3 bases and J dropped 2 bases, with 7 bases sitting between them. Germline V lookup: CDR1 GTSNPN, CDR2 SVGIG (reference sequence). The CDR3 has 12 residues. The chain's CDR3 is CAWSQANYGYTF. CDR3 sequence (DNA): TGTGCCTGGAGCCAGGCAAACTATGGCTACACCTTC.

This clone has a handful of counts. The CDR3: CASSFGRETGPLHF. The CDR3 coding sequence is TGTGCCAGCAGTTTCGGCAGGGAAACAGGGCCCCTCCACTTT. The V and J genes are TRBV2 and TRBJ1-6, with TRBD1 as a possible D gene (6 bases). V was trimmed by 5 bases and J by 13 bases, leaving 18 bases between them. CDR3 length: 14 amino acids. The germline V gene encodes CDR1 SNHLY and CDR2 FYNNEI. Together with reference TRBV2 and TRBJ1-6, the CDR3 gives the full variable domain: EPEVTQTPSHQVTQMGQEVILRCVPISNHLYFYWYRQILGQKVEFLVSFYNNEISEKSEIFDDQFSVERPDGSNFTLKIRSTKLEDSAMYFCASSFGRETGPLHFGNGTRLTVT.

This rearrangement joins TRBV28 to TRBJ1-1; TRBD1 agrees at 8 bases. Per germline, CDR1 MDHEN and CDR2 SYDVKM. The CDR3 is 15 amino acids. V was clipped by 3 bases and J by 3 bases; unmatched bases: 6. The CDR3 spells CASSFLTGADTEAFF. The CDR3 DNA reads TGTGCCAGCAGTTTCCTGACAGGGGCGGACACTGAAGCTTTCTTT.

The V call is TRBV30, the J call TRBJ1-2, with a tentative D call TRBD1 (6 bases). The germline V and J ends were trimmed by 3 bases and 4 bases, with 18 bases remaining between them. The V gene's germline CDR1 is GTSNPN and CDR2 SVGIG (reference sequence). This CDR3 is built from 15 residues. CDR3 region: CAWSAFGGRGYGYTF. The CDR3 DNA is TGTGCCTGGAGCGCATTTGGGGGCAGGGGCTATGGCTACACCTTC. Combining the CDR3 with reference TRBV30 and TRBJ1-2 gives the whole variable domain SQTIHQWPATLVQPVGSPLSLECTVEGTSNPNLYWYRQAAGRGLQLLFYSVGIGQISSEVPQNLSASRPQDRQFILSSKKLLLSDSGFYLCAWSAFGGRGYGYTFGSGTRLTVV.

This chain links TRBV10-3 with TRBJ1-4, with 9 bases aligning to TRBD1. The length of the CDR3 is 15 residues. The germline gives CDR1 ENHRY, CDR2 SYGVKD. The V gene end was trimmed by 6 bases and the J gene end by 6 bases; junction bases not matched to a gene: 8. DNA for the CDR3: TGTGCCATCAGGGGACAGGGTGGAAGAGATGAAAAACTGTTTTTT. The encoded protein is CAIRGQGGRDEKLFF.

The chain links TRBV11-2 to TRBJ2-2, with TRBD1 as a possible D gene (6 bases). This CDR3 region has 13 residues. In germline, CDR1 is SGHAT, CDR2 FQNNGV. Trimming left V 5 bases short and J 7 bases short, with 11 bases between. CDR3 DNA sequence: TGTGCCAGCAGCCCCAGGGGAATCGGGGAGCTGTTTTTT. This gives the protein CASSPRGIGELFF.